Given below is one T cell receptor (beta chain) in context. Germline CDR1 SGHRS, CDR2 YFSETQ. V lost 2 bases to trimming and J lost 4 bases; unmatched junction nucleotides: 6. CDR3 size: 15 residues. This specimen comes from a study of shared clonotypes between healthy human individuals. For every subset, genomic DNA was evenly distributed across several immunoSEQ plates. Clones were sequenced by immunoSEQ multiplex PCR, and TCRdb holds only the in-frame ones, with some missing. The data contain roughly 1 million clones, 60% to 80% of them singletons. This receptor was identified in a young man in good health. Material for sequencing was memory CD4+ T cells sorted from blood. Subset defined: CD45RA-negative fraction. The V and J genes are TRBV5-1 and TRBJ1-5, with 7 bases identical to TRBD1. The CDR3 sequence: CASSFGTGENQPQHF. The CDR3 DNA reads TGCGCCAGCAGCTTCGGCACAGGGGAAAATCAGCCCCAGCATTTT.